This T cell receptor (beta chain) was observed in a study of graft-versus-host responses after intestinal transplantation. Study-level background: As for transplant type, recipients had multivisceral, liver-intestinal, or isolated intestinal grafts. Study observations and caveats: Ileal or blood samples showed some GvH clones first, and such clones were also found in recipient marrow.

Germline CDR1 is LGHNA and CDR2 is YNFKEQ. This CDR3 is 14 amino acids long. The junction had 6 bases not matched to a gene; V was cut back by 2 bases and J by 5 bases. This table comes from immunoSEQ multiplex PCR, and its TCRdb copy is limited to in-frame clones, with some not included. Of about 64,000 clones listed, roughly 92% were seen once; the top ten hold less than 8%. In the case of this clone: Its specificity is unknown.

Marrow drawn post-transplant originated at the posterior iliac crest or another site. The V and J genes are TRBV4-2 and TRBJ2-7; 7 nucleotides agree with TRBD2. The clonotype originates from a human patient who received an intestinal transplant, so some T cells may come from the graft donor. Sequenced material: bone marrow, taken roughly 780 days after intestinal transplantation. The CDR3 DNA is TGTGCCAGCAGCCAAACTAGCGTGGAGGACGAGCAGTACTTC. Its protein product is CASSQTSVEDEQYF.